This T cell receptor beta chain comes out of a study of tumor and adjacent non-tumor tissue in lung cancer. Background on the study: Each sample yielded 3.5 million to 4.5 million productive TCRbeta reads on average. Study-wide points: Significantly higher TCR diversity was found in tumor than normal lung.

TCRbeta libraries were built with three rounds of nested PCR, modified from ARM-PCR. TCRdb independently ran MiXCR on the multiplex PCR reads; one entry per CDR3 protein. The sample yields around 140,000 distinct CDR3 sequences, about 71% seen once. There are 13 residues in the CDR3. Germline V gene sequence: CDR1 SGHKS, CDR2 YYEKEE (reference sequence). The template was RNA from unsorted bulk tissue. Newly diagnosed lung cancer patients had thoracic surgery in China, August–November 2014, without prior chemotherapy. Notes on this clonotype: Its antigen remains unknown. A much larger clone sits a single nucleotide away, making a read error possible.

The TCR originated in a man between 60 and 75 years old with small cell lung cancer. The J gene is TRBJ1-2, the V gene TRBV5-5, with no clear D. Sequences were obtained from lung tumor tissue. The CDR3 nucleotides read TGTGCCATCAGCTCTGGGCCGGACTATGGCTACACCTTC. Translation gives CAISSGPDYGYTF. The full variable domain, rest sourced from reference TRBV5-5 and TRBJ1-2, is DAGVTQSPTHLIKTRGQQVTLRCSPISGHKSVSWYQQVLGQGPQFIFQYYEKEERGRGNFPDRFSARQFPNYSSELNVNALLLGDSALYLCAISSGPDYGYTFGSGTRLTVV.